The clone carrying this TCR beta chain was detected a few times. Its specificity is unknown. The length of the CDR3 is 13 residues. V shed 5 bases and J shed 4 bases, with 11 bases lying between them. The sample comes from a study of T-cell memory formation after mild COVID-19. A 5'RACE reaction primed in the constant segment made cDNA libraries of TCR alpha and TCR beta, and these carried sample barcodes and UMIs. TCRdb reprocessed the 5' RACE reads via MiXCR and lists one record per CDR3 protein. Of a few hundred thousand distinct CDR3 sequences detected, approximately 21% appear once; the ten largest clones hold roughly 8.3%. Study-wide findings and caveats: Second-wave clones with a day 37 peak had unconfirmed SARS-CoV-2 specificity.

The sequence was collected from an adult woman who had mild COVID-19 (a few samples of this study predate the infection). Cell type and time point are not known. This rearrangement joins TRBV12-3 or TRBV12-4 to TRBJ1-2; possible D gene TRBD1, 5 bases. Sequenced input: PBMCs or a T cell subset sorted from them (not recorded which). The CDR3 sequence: CASSPGSLYGYTF. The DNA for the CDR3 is TGTGCCAGCAGTCCAGGGAGCCTCTATGGCTACACCTTC.